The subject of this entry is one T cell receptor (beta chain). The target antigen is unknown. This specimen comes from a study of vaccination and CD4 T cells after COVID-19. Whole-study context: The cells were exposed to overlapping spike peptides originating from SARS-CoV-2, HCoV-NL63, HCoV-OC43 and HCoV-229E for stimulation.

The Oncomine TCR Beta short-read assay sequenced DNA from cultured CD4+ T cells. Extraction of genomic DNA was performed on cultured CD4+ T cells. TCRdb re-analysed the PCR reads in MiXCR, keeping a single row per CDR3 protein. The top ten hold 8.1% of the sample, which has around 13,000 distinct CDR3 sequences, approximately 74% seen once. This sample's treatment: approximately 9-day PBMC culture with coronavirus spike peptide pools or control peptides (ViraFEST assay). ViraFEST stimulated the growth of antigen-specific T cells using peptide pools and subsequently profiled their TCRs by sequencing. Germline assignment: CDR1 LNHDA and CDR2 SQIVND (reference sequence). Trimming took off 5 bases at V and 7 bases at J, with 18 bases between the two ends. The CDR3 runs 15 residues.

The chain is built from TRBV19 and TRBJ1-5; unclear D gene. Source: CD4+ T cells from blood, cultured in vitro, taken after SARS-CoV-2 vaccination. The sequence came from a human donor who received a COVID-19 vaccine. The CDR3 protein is CASSATRGNSQPQHF. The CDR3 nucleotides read TGTGCCAGTAGTGCCACGAGAGGGAATTCACAGCCCCAGCATTTT.